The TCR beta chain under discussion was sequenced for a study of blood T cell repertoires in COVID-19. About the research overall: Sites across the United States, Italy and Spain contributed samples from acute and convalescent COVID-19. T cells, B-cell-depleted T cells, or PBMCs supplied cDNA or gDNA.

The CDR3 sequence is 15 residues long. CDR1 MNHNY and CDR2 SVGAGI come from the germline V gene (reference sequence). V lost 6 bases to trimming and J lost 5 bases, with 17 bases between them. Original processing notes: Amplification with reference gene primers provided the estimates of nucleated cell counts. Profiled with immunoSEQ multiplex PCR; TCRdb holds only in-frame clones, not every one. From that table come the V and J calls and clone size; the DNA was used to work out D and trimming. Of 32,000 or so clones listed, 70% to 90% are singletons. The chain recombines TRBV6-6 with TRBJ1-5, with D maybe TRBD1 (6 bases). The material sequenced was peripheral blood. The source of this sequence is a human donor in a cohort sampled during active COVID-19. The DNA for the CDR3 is TGTGCCAGCAGACCTAGGGGGTTGTTTGATCAGCCCCAGCATTTT. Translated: CASRPRGLFDQPQHF.